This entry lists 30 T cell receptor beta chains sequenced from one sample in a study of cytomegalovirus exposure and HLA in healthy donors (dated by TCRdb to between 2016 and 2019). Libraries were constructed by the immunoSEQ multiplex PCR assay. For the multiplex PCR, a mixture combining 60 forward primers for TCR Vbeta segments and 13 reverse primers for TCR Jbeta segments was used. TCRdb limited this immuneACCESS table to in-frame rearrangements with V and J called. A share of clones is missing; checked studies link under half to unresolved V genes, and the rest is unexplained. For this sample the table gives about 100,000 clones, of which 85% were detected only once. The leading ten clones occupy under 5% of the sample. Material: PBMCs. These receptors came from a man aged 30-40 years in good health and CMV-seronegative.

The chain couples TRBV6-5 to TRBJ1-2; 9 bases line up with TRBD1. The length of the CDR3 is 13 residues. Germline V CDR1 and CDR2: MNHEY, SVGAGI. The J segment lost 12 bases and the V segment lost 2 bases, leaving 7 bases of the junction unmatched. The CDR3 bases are TGTGCCAGCAGTTACGGTGATAGGACAGGGGACACCTTC. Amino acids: CASSYGDRTGDTF.

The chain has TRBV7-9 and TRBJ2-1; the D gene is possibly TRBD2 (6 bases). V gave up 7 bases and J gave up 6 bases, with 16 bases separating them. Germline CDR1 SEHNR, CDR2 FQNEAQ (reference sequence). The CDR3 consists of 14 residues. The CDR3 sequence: CASTPGRDGNEQFF. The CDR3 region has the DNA TGTGCCAGCACTCCCGGGCGGGACGGCAATGAGCAGTTCTTC. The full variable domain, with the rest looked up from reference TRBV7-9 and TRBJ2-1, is DTGVSQNPRHKITKRGQNVTFRCDPISEHNRLYWYRQTLGQGPEFLTYFQNEAQLEKSRLLSDRFSAERPKGSFSTLEIQRTEQGDSAMYLCASTPGRDGNEQFFGPGTRLTVL.

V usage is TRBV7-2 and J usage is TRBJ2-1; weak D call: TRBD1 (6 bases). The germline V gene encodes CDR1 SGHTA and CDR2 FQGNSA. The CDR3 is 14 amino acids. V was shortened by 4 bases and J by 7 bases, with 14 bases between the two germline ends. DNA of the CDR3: TGTGCCAGCAGCTCGTTGGACAGAGGGAATGAGCAGTTCTTC. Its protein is CASSSLDRGNEQFF.

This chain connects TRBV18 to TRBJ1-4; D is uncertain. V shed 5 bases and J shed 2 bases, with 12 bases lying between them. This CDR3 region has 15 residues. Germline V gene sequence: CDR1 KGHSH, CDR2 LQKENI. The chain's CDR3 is CASSSDFPTNEKLFF. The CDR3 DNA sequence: TGTGCCAGCTCATCGGACTTCCCTACTAATGAAAAACTGTTTTTT.

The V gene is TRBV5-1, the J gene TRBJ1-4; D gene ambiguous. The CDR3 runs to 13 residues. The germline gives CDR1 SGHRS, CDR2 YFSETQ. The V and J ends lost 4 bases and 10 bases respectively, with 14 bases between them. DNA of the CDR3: TGCGCCAGCAGCGAACTCGATCCTGGAAAACTGTTTTTT. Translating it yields CASSELDPGKLFF.

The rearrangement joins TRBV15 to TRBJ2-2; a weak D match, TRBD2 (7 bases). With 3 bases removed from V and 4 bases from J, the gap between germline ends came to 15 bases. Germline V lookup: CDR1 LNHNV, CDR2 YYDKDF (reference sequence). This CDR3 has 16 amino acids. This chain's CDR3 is CATSRRLRGGTGELFF. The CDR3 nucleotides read TGTGCCACCAGCAGGAGGCTGAGGGGGGGCACCGGGGAGCTGTTTTTT.

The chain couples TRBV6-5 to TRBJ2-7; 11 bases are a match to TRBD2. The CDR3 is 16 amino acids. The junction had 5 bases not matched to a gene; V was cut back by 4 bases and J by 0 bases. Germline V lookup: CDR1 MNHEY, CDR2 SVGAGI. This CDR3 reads CASSLTSGGSSYEQYF. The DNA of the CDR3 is TGTGCCAGCAGTTTAACTAGCGGGGGCAGCTCCTACGAGCAGTACTTC.

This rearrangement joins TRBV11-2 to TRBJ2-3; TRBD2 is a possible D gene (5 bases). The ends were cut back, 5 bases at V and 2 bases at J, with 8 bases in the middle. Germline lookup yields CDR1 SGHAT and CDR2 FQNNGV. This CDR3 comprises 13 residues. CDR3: CASSPSNTDTQYF. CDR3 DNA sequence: TGTGCCAGCAGCCCTAGCAACACAGATACGCAGTATTTT.

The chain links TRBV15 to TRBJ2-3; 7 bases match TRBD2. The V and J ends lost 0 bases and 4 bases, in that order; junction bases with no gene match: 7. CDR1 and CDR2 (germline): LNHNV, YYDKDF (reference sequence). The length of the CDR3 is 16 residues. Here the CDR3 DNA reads TGTGCCACCAGCAGAGAGACAGCGGGGACCCCAGATACGCAGTATTTT. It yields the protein CATSRETAGTPDTQYF.

For the CDR3, the DNA is TGTGCCAGTAAAAATGGACTAGCGGGGGACACCGGGGAGCTGTTTTTT. It encodes CASKNGLAGDTGELFF. The chain couples TRBV19 to TRBJ2-2, with TRBD2 matching 13 bases. The CDR3 length is 16 residues. From germline, CDR1 is LNHDA and CDR2 SQIVND (reference sequence). V lost 7 bases, J lost 3 bases, and 5 bases stayed unmatched.

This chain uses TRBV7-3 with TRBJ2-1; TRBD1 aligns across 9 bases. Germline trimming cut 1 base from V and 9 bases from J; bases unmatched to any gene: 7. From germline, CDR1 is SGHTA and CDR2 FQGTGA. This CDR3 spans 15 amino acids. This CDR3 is CASSLMGQGRTEQFF. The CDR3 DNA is TGTGCCAGCAGCTTAATGGGACAGGGTCGAACTGAGCAGTTCTTC.

The CDR3 DNA sequence: TGTGCCAGCAGCGCGAAGGGCAGGGGTAATGAGCAGTTCTTC. Amino acid sequence: CASSAKGRGNEQFF. This rearrangement joins TRBV9 to TRBJ2-1; maybe TRBD1 (6 bases). Germline V gives CDR1 SGDLS, CDR2 YYNGEE. V gave up 3 bases and J gave up 7 bases, with 14 bases separating them. The length of the CDR3 is 14 residues.

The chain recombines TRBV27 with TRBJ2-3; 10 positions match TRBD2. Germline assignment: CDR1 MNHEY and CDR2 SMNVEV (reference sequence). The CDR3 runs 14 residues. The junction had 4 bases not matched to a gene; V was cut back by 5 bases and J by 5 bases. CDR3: CASSMGLAIDTQYF. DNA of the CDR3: TGTGCCAGCAGTATGGGACTAGCGATAGATACGCAGTATTTT.

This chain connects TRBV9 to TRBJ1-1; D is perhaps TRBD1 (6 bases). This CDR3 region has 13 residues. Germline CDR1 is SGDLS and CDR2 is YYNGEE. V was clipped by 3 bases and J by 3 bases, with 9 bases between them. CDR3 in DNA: TGTGCCAGCAGCGCCGGGACATACACTGAAGCTTTCTTT. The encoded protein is CASSAGTYTEAFF.

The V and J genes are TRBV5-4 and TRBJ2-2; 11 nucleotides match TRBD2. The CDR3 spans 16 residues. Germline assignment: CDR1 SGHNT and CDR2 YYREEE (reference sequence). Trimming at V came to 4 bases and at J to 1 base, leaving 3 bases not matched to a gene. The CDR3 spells CASSPTSGGNTGELFF. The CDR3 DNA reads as TGTGCCAGCAGCCCTACTAGCGGGGGGAACACCGGGGAGCTGTTTTTT.

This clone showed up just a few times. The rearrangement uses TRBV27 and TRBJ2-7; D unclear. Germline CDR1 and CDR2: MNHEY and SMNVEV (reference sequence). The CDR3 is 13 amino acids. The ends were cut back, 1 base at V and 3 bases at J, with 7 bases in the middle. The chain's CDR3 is CASSLFADYEQYF. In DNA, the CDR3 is TGTGCCAGCAGTTTATTCGCGGACTACGAGCAGTACTTC.

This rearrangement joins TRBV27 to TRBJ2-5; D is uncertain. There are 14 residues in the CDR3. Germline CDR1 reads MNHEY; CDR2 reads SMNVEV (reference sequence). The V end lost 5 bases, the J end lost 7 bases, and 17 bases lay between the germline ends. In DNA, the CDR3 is TGTGCCAGCAGTCCAACTCCGGTCGCGGTGACCCAGTACTTC. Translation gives CASSPTPVAVTQYF.

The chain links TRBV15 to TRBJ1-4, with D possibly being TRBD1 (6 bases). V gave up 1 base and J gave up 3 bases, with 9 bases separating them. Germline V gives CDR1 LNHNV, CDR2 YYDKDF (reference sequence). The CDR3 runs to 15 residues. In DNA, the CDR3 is TGTGCCACCAGCAGAGTTACAGGGTCTAATGAAAAACTGTTTTTT. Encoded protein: CATSRVTGSNEKLFF.

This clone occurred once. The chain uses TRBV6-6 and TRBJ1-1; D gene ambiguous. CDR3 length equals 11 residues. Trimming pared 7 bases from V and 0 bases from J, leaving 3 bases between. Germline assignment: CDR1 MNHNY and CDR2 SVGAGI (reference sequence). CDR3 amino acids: CASIVNTEAFF. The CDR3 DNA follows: TGTGCCAGCATCGTGAACACTGAAGCTTTCTTT.

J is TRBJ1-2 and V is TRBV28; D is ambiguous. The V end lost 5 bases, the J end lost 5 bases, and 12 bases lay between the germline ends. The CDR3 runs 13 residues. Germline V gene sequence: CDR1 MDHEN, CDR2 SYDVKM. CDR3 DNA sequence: TGTGCCAGCAGTCCCTCCCCCAGTTATGGCTACACCTTC. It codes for CASSPSPSYGYTF.

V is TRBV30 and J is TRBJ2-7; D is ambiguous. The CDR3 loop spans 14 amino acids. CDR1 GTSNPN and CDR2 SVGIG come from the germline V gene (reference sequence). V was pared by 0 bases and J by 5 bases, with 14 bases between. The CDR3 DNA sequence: TGTGCCTGGAGTGTAATCGGCCGCGGCCACGAGCAGTACTTC. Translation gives CAWSVIGRGHEQYF.

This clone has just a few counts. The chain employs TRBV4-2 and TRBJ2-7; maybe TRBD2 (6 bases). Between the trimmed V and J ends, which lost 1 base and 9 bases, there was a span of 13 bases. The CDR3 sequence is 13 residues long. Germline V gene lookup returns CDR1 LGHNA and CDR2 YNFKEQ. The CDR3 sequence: CASSQGGGERQYF. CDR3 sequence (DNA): TGTGCCAGCAGCCAAGGAGGAGGGGAGCGGCAGTACTTC.

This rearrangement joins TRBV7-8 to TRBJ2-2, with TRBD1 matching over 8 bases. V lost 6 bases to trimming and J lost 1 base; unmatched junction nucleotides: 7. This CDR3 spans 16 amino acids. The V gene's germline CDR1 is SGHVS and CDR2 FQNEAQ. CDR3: CASSLIGTGNTGELFF. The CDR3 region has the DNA TGTGCCAGCAGTCTCATTGGGACAGGGAACACCGGGGAGCTGTTTTTT.

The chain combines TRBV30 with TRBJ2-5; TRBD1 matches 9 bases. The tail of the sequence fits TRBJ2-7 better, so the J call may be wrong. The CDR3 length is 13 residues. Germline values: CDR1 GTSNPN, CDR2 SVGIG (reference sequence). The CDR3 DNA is TGTGCCTGGACCACAGGGGGCCTATACGAGCAGTACTTC. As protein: CAWTTGGLYEQYF.

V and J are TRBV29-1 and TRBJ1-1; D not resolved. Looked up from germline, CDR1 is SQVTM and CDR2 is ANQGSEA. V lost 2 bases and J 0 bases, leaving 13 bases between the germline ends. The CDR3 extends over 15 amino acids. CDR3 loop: CSVESPGTMNTEAFF. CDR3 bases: TGCAGCGTTGAATCACCGGGAACAATGAACACTGAAGCTTTCTTT.

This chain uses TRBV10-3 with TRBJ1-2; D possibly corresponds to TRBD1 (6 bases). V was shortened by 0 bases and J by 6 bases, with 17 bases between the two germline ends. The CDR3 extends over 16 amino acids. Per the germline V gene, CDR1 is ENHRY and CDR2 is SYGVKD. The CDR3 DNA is TGTGCCATCAGTGAGTCGATCCAACAGGGTATAGATGGCTACACCTTC. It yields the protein CAISESIQQGIDGYTF.

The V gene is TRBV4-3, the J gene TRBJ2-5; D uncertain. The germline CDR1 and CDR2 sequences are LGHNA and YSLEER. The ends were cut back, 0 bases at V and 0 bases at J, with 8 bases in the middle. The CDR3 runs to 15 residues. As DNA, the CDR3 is TGCGCCAGCAGCCAAGAACCCGCGTACCAAGAGACCCAGTACTTC. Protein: CASSQEPAYQETQYF.

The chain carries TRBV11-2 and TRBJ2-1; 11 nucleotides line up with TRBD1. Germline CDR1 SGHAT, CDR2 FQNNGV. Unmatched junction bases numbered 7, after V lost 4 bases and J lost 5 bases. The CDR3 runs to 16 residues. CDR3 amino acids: CASSSRTGGAHNEQFF. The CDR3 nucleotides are TGTGCCAGCAGCTCCCGGACAGGGGGCGCCCACAATGAGCAGTTCTTC.

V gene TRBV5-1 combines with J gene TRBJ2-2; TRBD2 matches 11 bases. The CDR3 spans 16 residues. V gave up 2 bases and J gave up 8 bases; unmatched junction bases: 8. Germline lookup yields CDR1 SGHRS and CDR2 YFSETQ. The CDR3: CASSFKTSGKLGELFF. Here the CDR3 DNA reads TGCGCCAGCAGCTTCAAGACTAGCGGGAAGTTAGGGGAGCTGTTTTTT.

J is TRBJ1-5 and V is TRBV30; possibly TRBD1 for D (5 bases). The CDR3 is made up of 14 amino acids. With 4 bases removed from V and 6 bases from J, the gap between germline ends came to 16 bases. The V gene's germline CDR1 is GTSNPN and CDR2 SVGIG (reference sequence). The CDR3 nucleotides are TGTGCCTGGAACCAGGGTAATGTGGGTCAGCCCCAGCATTTT. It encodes CAWNQGNVGQPQHF.